Following are 19 T cell receptor beta chains from one sample sequenced in a study of blood T cells in healthy people across ages. A second 7 to 11 cycle PCR used barcoded and J-beta primers. TCRdb analysed the 5' RACE reads with MiXCR anew, one entry per CDR3 protein. Of some 800,000 distinct CDR3 sequences in the sample, approximately 25% were seen once. This sample was also put to use in a study of T cells of mothers and their children.

Material: blood. The receptors here all came from a boy younger than 18 in good health.

The genes are TRBV27 and TRBJ1-2; D remains unclear. The V end was cut by 8 bases, the J end by 7 bases, with 11 bases between. The CDR3 has 11 residues. Germline values: CDR1 MNHEY, CDR2 SMNVEV (reference sequence). The CDR3 bases are TGTGCCAGCCGGGGTAGCTCTGGCTACACCTTC. This encodes CASRGSSGYTF.

Turning to this clonotype: The junction differs from germline at one of its ends, possibly a read error. The rearrangement uses TRBV6-1 and TRBJ2-6, with no clear D. This CDR3 has 15 amino acids. The germline gives CDR1 MNHNS, CDR2 SASEGT. CDR3 region: CANSEEISGANVLTF. CDR3 sequence (DNA): TGTGCCAACAGTGAAGAGATCTCTGGGGCCAACGTCCTGACTTTC.

This clonotype has ten or more counts. This chain connects TRBV11-2 to TRBJ2-3; no clear D gene. This CDR3 contains 14 residues. The germline V gene encodes CDR1 SGHAT and CDR2 FQNNGV. V shed 5 bases and J shed 2 bases, with 11 bases lying between them. DNA of the CDR3: TGTGCCAGCAGCATAGGGTCACACACAGATACGCAGTATTTT. Translating gives CASSIGSHTDTQYF.

CDR3 loop: CASSPRSWTSGISYEQYF. In DNA, the CDR3 is TGTGCCAGCAGCCCACGATCCTGGACTAGCGGGATTTCCTACGAGCAGTACTTC. V gene TRBV7-2 combines with J gene TRBJ2-5, with 12 bases lining up with TRBD2. The J call is uncertain, as TRBJ2-7 better fits the DNA end. The CDR3 extends over 18 amino acids. Germline V gives CDR1 SGHTA, CDR2 FQGNSA.

A few counts support this clonotype. The chain is built from TRBV25-1 and TRBJ2-5; D remains unclear. The J call may be faulty, since TRBJ2-1 better matches the DNA end. This CDR3 has 9 residues. Germline V gives CDR1 MGHDK, CDR2 SYGVNS. DNA of the CDR3: TGTGCCAGCTCAAATGAGCAGTTCTTC. The encoded protein is CASSNEQFF.

This clonotype was seen repeatedly, ten times or more. The chain uses TRBV7-2 and TRBJ2-1, with 10 nucleotides matching TRBD1. Germline V gene sequence: CDR1 SGHTA, CDR2 FQGNSA. With V trimmed by 4 bases and J by 4 bases, 4 bases remained unmatched. The CDR3 is 15 residues long. CDR3 amino acids: CASSSGTGAYNEQFF. The CDR3 nucleotides are TGTGCCAGCAGCTCCGGGACAGGGGCGTACAATGAGCAGTTCTTC.

The table lists this clonotype with a few counts. The chain recombines TRBV27 with TRBJ2-7, with unresolved D. Germline V gives CDR1 MNHEY, CDR2 SMNVEV (reference sequence). The CDR3 extends over 14 amino acids. The V gene lost 0 bases and the J gene lost 2 bases, with 8 bases spanning the gap. The CDR3 DNA is TGTGCCAGCAGTTTATCGCTTACAGCCTACGAGCAGTACTTC. Its translation is CASSLSLTAYEQYF.

The J gene is TRBJ2-5, the V gene TRBV7-3; D not certain. Trimming removed 2 bases from V and 2 bases from J, with 9 bases in between. This CDR3 region has 14 residues. From germline, CDR1 is SGHTA and CDR2 FQGTGA. The CDR3 nucleotides read TGTGCCAGCAGCTTAGGGTCCCCTCAAGAGACCCAGTACTTC. It translates to CASSLGSPQETQYF.

This clonotype was counted only a few times. V usage is TRBV7-2 and J usage is TRBJ2-7; D remains ambiguous. The CDR3 contains 15 residues. The V end was cut by 1 base, the J end by 2 bases, with 12 bases between. CDR1 and CDR2 from the germline V gene are SGHTA and FQGNSA. CDR3: CASSLETYITYEQYF. In DNA form, the CDR3 reads TGTGCCAGCAGCTTAGAAACTTATATTACCTACGAGCAGTACTTC.

This clonotype was seen many times. The chain uses TRBV4-2 and TRBJ2-5; TRBD2 matches 8 bases. The V gene end was trimmed by 0 bases and the J gene end by 2 bases; junction bases not matched to a gene: 5. This CDR3 contains 16 residues. Germline lookup yields CDR1 LGHNA and CDR2 YNFKEQ. Here the CDR3 reads CASSQEGAGEQETQYF. The CDR3 DNA follows: TGTGCCAGCAGCCAAGAGGGAGCGGGGGAACAAGAGACCCAGTACTTC.

The table lists this clonotype with a few counts. One junction end does not reproduce the germline sequence, and a read error may be involved. The V call is TRBV5-5, the J call TRBJ2-5; D is perhaps TRBD1 (6 bases). This CDR3 is built from 16 residues. Germline lookup yields CDR1 SGHKS and CDR2 YYEKEE (reference sequence). CDR3 nucleotides: TGTACCAGCAGCCCGCTCTCAGGGGTGTCCTCGGAGACCCAGTACTTC. Its translation: CTSSPLSGVSSETQYF.

The chain carries TRBV20-1 and TRBJ1-5; D gene uncertain. The CDR3 length is 11 residues. V was cut by 3 bases and J by 7 bases, with 7 bases left in between. Germline V gene lookup returns CDR1 DFQATT and CDR2 SNEGSKA (reference sequence). The CDR3 reads CSASPDQPQHF. Here the CDR3 DNA reads TGCAGTGCTAGTCCCGACCAGCCCCAGCATTTT.

This clonotype has ten or more counts. This chain connects TRBV7-9 to TRBJ2-7; possibly TRBD1 for D (6 bases). Germline V gene data show CDR1 as SEHNR and CDR2 as FQNEAQ (reference sequence). Trimming pared 3 bases from V and 2 bases from J, leaving 8 bases between. The CDR3 consists of 13 residues. This CDR3 reads CASSLDSPYEQYF. The CDR3, as DNA: TGTGCCAGCAGCTTGGACAGCCCCTACGAGCAGTACTTC.

The CDR3 region has the DNA TGTGCCATCAGTGCCGACAGGTTACCCTACGAGCAGTACTTC. It is translated as CAISADRLPYEQYF. The J gene is TRBJ2-7, the V gene TRBV10-3, with D possibly matching TRBD1 (6 bases). The germline V and J ends were trimmed by 4 bases and 2 bases, with 12 bases remaining between them. The CDR3 is made up of 14 amino acids. Germline-derived CDR1 and CDR2 are ENHRY and SYGVKD.

The sample holds a few counts of this clonotype. The chain carries TRBV11-2 and TRBJ1-1; possible D gene TRBD1, 5 bases. Trimming stripped 3 bases from V and 8 bases from J, with 16 bases between. Per the germline V gene, CDR1 is SGHAT and CDR2 is FQNNGV. The CDR3 extends over 14 amino acids. For the CDR3, the DNA is TGTGCCAGCAGCTTTTCTCTAGGGGCGGGAGAAGCTTTCTTT. It specifies CASSFSLGAGEAFF.

This clonotype was observed a few times. V usage is TRBV2 and J usage is TRBJ2-3, with D possibly matching TRBD2 (5 bases). CDR3 length: 15 amino acids. V lost 4 bases and J 0 bases, leaving 11 bases between the germline ends. Germline CDR1 and CDR2: SNHLY and FYNNEI. The CDR3 is CASSGQRTSTDTQYF. The CDR3 DNA reads as TGTGCCAGCAGTGGTCAGAGGACTAGCACAGATACGCAGTATTTT.

This clonotype was seen a few times. The V and J genes are TRBV29-1 and TRBJ2-6, with D unresolved. The germline V and J ends were trimmed by 3 bases and 3 bases, with 15 bases remaining between them. CDR1 and CDR2 from the germline V gene are SQVTM and ANQGSEA. This CDR3 has 16 amino acids. The CDR3 nucleotides read TGCAGCGTTGATGAGTTACATCCTGGTGGGGCCAACGTCCTGACTTTC. Its protein product is CSVDELHPGGANVLTF.

This sequence joins TRBV4-1 and TRBJ1-2, with unresolved D. CDR3 size: 14 residues. Trimming shortened V by 1 base and J by 1 base, and 7 bases separated the two germline ends. The germline V gene encodes CDR1 MGHRA and CDR2 YSYEKL. The CDR3 nucleotides read TGCGCCAGCAGCCAAGCCCTTTTTAACTATGGCTACACCTTC. Encoded protein: CASSQALFNYGYTF.

This clonotype was counted many times. This chain links TRBV29-1 with TRBJ2-7; tentative D call: TRBD2 (7 bases). Per the germline V gene, CDR1 is SQVTM and CDR2 is ANQGSEA. The CDR3 totals 15 residues. Between the trimmed V and J ends, which lost 7 bases and 0 bases, there was a span of 19 bases. CDR3 sequence (DNA): TGCAGCGCTTTCCTCGGGGGGACAAACTCCTACGAGCAGTACTTC. Its translation is CSAFLGGTNSYEQYF.